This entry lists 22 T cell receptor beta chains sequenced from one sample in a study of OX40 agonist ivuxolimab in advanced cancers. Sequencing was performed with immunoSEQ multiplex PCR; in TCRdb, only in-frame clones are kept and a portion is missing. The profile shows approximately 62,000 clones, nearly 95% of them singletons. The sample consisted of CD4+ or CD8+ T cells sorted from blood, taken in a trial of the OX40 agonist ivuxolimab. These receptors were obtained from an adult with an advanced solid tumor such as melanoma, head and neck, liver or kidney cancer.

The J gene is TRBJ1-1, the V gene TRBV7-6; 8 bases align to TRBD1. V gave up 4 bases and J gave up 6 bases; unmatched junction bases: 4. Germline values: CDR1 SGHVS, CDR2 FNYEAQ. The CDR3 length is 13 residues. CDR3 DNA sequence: TGTGCCAGCAGCTACAGGGGGGAGGCTGAAGCTTTCTTT. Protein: CASSYRGEAEAFF.

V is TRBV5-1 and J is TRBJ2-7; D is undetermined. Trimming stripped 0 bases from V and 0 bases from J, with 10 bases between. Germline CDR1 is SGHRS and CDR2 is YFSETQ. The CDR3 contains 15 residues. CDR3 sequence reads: CASSLVGTSSYEQYF. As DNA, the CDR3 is TGCGCCAGCAGCTTGGTTGGCACGAGCTCCTACGAGCAGTACTTC.

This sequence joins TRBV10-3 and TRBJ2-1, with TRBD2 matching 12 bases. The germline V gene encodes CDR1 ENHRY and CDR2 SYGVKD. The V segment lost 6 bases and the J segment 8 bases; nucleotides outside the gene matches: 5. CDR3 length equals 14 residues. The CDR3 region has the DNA TGTGCCATCAGGACTAGCGGGAGCTTGGATGAGCAGTTCTTC. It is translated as CAIRTSGSLDEQFF.

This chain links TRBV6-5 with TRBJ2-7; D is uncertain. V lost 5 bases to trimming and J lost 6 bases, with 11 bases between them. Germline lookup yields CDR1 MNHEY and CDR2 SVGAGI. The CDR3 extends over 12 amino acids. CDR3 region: CASSPGVGEQYF. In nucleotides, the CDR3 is TGTGCCAGCAGTCCTGGAGTGGGCGAGCAGTACTTC.

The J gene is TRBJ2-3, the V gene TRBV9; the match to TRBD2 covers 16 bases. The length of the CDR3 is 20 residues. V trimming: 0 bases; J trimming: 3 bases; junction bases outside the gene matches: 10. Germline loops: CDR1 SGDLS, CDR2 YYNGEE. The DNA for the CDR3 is TGTGCCAGCAGCGTAGATGGCAGGGGACTAGCGGGAGGGCCGACAGATACGCAGTATTTT. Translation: CASSVDGRGLAGGPTDTQYF.

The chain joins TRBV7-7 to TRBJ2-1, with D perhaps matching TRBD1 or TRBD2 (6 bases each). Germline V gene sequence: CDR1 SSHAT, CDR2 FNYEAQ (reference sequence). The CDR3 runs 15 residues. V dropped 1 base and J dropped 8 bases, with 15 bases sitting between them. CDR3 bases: TGTGCCAGCAGCTTAGGCCAGGGGACTTACGATGAGCAGTTCTTC. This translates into CASSLGQGTYDEQFF.

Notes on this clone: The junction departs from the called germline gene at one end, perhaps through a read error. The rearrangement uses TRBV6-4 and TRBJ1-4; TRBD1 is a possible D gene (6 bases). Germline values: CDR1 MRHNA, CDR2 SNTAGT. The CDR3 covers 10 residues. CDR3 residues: CASSTGPVVF. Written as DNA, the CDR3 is TGTGCCAGCAGTACAGGGCCGGTGGTTTTT.

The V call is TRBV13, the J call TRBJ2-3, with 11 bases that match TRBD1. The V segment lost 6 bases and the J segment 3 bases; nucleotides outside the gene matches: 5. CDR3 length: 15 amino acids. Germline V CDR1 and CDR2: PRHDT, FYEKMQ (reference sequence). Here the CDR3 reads CASSHGTGGTDTQYF. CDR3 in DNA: TGTGCCAGCAGTCACGGGACAGGGGGTACAGATACGCAGTATTTT.

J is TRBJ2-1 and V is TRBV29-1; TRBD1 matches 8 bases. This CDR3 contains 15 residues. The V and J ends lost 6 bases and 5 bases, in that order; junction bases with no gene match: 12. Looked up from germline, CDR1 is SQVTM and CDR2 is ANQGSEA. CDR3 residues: CSVTGQGFFHNEQFF. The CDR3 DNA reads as TGCAGCGTCACCGGACAGGGTTTTTTCCACAATGAGCAGTTCTTC.

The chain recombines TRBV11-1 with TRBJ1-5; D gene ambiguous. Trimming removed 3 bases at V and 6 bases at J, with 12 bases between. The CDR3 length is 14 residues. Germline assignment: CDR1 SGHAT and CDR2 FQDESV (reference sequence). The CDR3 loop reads CASSFPPLCQPQHF. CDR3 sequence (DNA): TGTGCCAGCAGCTTCCCTCCCTTGTGTCAGCCCCAGCATTTT.

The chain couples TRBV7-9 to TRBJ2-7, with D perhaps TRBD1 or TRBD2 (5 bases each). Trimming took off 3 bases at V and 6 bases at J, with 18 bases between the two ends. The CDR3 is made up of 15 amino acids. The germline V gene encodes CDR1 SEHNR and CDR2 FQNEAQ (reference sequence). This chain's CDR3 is CASSFGGESLGEQYF. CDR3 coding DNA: TGTGCCAGCAGCTTTGGGGGAGAATCCCTTGGCGAGCAGTACTTC.

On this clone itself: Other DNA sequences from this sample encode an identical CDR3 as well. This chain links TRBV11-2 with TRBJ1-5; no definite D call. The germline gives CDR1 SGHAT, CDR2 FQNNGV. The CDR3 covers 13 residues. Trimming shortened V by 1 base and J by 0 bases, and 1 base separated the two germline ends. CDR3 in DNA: TGTGCCAGCAGCTTAGGTAGCAATCAGCCCCAGCATTTT. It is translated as CASSLGSNQPQHF. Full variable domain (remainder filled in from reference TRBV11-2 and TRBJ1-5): EAGVAQSPRYKIIEKRQSVAFWCNPISGHATLYWYQQILGQGPKLLIQFQNNGVVDDSQLPKDRFSAERLKGVDSTLKIQPAKLEDSAVYLCASSLGSNQPQHFGDGTRLSIL.

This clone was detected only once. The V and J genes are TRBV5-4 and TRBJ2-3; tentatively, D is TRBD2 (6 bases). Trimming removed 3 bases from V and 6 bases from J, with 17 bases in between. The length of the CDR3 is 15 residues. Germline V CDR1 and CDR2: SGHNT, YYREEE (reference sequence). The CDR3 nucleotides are TGTGCCAGCAGCTATCCTAGCGTTCTAGGGGATACGCAGTATTTT. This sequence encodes CASSYPSVLGDTQYF.

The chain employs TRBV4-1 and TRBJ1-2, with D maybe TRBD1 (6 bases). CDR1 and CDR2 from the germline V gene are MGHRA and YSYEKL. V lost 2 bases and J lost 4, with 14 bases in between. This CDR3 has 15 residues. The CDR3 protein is CASSQLYGTLYGYTF. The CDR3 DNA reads TGCGCCAGCAGCCAACTCTACGGGACACTCTATGGCTACACCTTC.

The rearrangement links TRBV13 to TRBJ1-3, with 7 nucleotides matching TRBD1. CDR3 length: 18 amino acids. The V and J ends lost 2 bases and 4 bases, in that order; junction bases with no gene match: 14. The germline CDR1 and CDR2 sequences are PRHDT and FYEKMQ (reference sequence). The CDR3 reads CASSLFGSTGTAGNTIYF. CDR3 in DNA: TGTGCCAGCAGCTTATTCGGATCGACAGGGACAGCCGGAAACACCATATATTTT.

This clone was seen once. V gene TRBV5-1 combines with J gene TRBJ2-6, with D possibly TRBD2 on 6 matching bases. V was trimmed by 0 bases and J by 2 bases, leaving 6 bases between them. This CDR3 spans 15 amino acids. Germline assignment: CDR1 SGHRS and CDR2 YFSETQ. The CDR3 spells CASSLAGAGANVLTF. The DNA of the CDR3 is TGCGCCAGCAGCTTGGCGGGGGCTGGGGCCAACGTCCTGACTTTC.

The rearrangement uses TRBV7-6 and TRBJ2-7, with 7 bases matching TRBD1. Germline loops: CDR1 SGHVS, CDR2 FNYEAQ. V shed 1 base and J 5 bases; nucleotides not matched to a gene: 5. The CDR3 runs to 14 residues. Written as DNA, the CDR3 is TGTGCCAGCAGCTTAGACAACAGGGGACACGAGCAGTACTTC. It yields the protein CASSLDNRGHEQYF.

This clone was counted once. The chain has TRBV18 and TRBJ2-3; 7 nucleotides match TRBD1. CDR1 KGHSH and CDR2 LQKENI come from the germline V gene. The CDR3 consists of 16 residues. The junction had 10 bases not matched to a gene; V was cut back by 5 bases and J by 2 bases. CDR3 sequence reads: CASSNLPGQYTDTQYF. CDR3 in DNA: TGTGCCAGCTCAAACTTACCGGGACAGTACACAGATACGCAGTATTTT.

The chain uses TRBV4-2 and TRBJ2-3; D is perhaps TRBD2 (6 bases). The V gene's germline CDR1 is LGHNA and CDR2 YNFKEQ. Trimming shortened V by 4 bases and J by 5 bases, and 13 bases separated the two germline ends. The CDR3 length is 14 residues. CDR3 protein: CASSLGVGGDTQYF. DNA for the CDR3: TGTGCCAGCAGCCTTGGGGTGGGGGGAGATACGCAGTATTTT.

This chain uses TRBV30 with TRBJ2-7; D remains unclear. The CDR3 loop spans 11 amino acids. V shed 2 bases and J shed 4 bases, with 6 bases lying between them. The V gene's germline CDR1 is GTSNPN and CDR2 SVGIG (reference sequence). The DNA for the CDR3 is TGTGCCTGGAGTTCCTATTACGAGCAGTACTTC. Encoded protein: CAWSSYYEQYF.

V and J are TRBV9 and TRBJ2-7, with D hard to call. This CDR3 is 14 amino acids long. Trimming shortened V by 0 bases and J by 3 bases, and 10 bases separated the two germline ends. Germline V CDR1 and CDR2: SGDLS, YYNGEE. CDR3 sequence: CASSVAPGNYEQYF. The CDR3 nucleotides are TGTGCCAGCAGCGTAGCGCCCGGAAACTACGAGCAGTACTTC.

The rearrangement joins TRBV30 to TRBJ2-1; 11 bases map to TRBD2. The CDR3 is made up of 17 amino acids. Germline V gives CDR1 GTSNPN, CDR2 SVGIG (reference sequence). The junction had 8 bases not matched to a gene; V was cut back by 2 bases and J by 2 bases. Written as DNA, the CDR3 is TGTGCCTGGAGTCCAACTCGACTAGCGGGACCCTACAATGAGCAGTTCTTC. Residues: CAWSPTRLAGPYNEQFF.